The rows below give T cell receptor beta chains drawn from one sample of a study of cytomegalovirus exposure and HLA in healthy donors. Sequencing was performed with immunoSEQ multiplex PCR; in TCRdb, only in-frame clones are kept and a portion is missing. This table holds 150,000 to 250,000 clones, 75% to 90% found once. The sequenced material came from PBMCs. These receptors were taken from a woman between 50 and 59 years old in good health and CMV-seropositive. The CDR3 runs from the conserved cysteine through the conserved F or W. D genes are given only for firm matches. Only some rows state a clone size, as once, few, many or a class for expanded clones.

CDR3nt | CDR3aa | abundance | j_gene | d_gene | v_gene
TGTGCCAGCAGTTCCCGGGGACTAGCGGGGGGGCACGCCTACAATGAGCAGTTCTTC | CASSSRGLAGGHAYNEQFF | NA | TRBJ2-1 | TRBD2 | TRBV27
TGTGCCAGCAGCGCAAAGCTAGCGAACACCTACGAGCAGTACTTC | CASSAKLANTYEQYF | NA | TRBJ2-7 | NA | TRBV11-2
TGTGCCAGCAGCGCAGGGGAAGTAACCTATGGCTACACCTTC | CASSAGEVTYGYTF | NA | TRBJ1-2 | NA | TRBV7-9
TGTGCCAGCACCTTATCGGGGGTGAATAATTCACCCCTCCACTTT | CASTLSGVNNSPLHF | NA | TRBJ1-6 | NA | TRBV28
TGTGCCAGCTCACCAGGGCAGACCTACGAGCAGTACTTC | CASSPGQTYEQYF | NA | TRBJ2-7 | NA | TRBV18
TGTGCCAGCTCACAAGGACAGATGGAAGACACTGAAGCTTTCTTT | CASSQGQMEDTEAFF | NA | TRBJ1-1 | NA | TRBV18
TGTGCCAGCAGCTTAATGGCGGGAGGGCCGAAGAAAACAGATACGCAGTATTTT | CASSLMAGGPKKTDTQYF | NA | TRBJ2-3 | TRBD2 | TRBV7-9
TGTGCCTGGAGTGTACCAGGGGGCCACGAAAAACTGTTTTTT | CAWSVPGGHEKLFF | NA | TRBJ1-4 | TRBD1 | TRBV30
TGTGCCAGCAGTTCTCCCCCCCGAGAAACAGATACGCAGTATTTT | CASSSPPRETDTQYF | NA | TRBJ2-3 | NA | TRBV28
TGTGCCAGCAGTCCCTTAAGCGTCCTGGAGACCCAGTACTTC | CASSPLSVLETQYF | once | TRBJ2-5 | NA | TRBV27
TGTGCCAGCGGCGGGGGGAGGGACGGGGGCTCCTACAATGAGCAGTTCTTC | CASGGGRDGGSYNEQFF | NA | TRBJ2-1 | TRBD2 | TRBV9
TGTGCCAGCAGCTTAGGGTCACTAGCAGACACAGATACGCAGTATTTT | CASSLGSLADTDTQYF | NA | TRBJ2-3 | NA | TRBV11-2
TGTGCCAGCAGCCGCGGGAGGCGGGAGACCCAGTACTTC | CASSRGRRETQYF | NA | TRBJ2-5 | TRBD2 | TRBV11-2
TGTGCCAGCAGCTTAGGGACAGCCTATGGCTACACCTTC | CASSLGTAYGYTF | NA | TRBJ1-2 | TRBD1 | TRBV5-6
TGTGCCACCAGCAAAGGGGAAGGAGATACGCAGTATTTT | CATSKGEGDTQYF | NA | TRBJ2-3 | NA | TRBV15
TGTGCCAGCAGTACCGGGACAGGGGGTAAGAATGAGCAGTTCTTC | CASSTGTGGKNEQFF | once | TRBJ2-1 | TRBD1 | TRBV28
TGTGCCAGTAGCCTACGAGGGAGGTCCTACGAGCAGTACTTC | CASSLRGRSYEQYF | NA | TRBJ2-7 | NA | TRBV19
TGTGCCAGCAGCCTAGGACAGGGGGCGCGTGAAAAACTGTTTTTT | CASSLGQGAREKLFF | NA | TRBJ1-4 | TRBD1 | TRBV11-2
TGCGCCAGCAGCTTGGGACAGGGGAACACCATATATTTT | CASSLGQGNTIYF | NA | TRBJ1-3 | TRBD1 | TRBV5-1
TGTGCCAGCAGCCTCGGGGAGGGACTAGCGGGCACAGATACGCAGTATTTT | CASSLGEGLAGTDTQYF | few | TRBJ2-3 | TRBD2 | TRBV5-8
TGTGCCAGCAGCTTGCCCCTTGGACAGGGGCCAGATACGCAGTATTTT | CASSLPLGQGPDTQYF | few | TRBJ2-3 | TRBD1 | TRBV5-4
TGTGCCAGCAGCCCAAGACAGGTGTTAAACACCGGGGAGCTGTTTTTT | CASSPRQVLNTGELFF | once | TRBJ2-2 | NA | TRBV21-1
TGTGCCAGCAGCTTCTGGACAGGGGGCGGCGAGCAGTACTTC | CASSFWTGGGEQYF | NA | TRBJ2-7 | TRBD1 | TRBV7-2
TGCGCCAGCAGCTTGGACCTATCTGGGGCCAACGGCCTGACTTTC | CASSLDLSGANGLTF | NA | TRBJ2-6 | NA | TRBV5-1
TGTGCCAGCAGCCGACTTACAGGGGAAAGACTGCAGTCCGGCTACACCTTC | CASSRLTGERLQSGYTF | NA | TRBJ1-2 | TRBD1 | TRBV4-2
TGCTCCAGCAGCCAACCGAGACAGGCCGCCTACGAGCAGTACTTC | CSSSQPRQAAYEQYF | once | TRBJ2-7 | NA | TRBV4-1
TGTGCCATCATGTCGGGGGGCTACAATGAGCAGTTCTTC | CAIMSGGYNEQFF | NA | TRBJ2-1 | TRBD2 | TRBV10-3
TGTGCCACCAGCAGAGATCTCGCAGGGGGCTTGAGCTACACCTTC | CATSRDLAGGLSYTF | NA | TRBJ1-2 | TRBD1 | TRBV15
TGTGCCAGCAGCGACGGGACAGTCGGCTACACCTTC | CASSDGTVGYTF | once | TRBJ1-2 | TRBD1 | TRBV7-9
TGTGCCAGTAGTCCCCAGAAGAATAGCAATCAGCCCCAGCATTTT | CASSPQKNSNQPQHF | NA | TRBJ1-5 | NA | TRBV19
TGTGCCAGCAGCCTAACTTCAGGACTAGCGGGGGGGCCTGCCCTTAATACGCAGTATTTT | CASSLTSGLAGGPALNTQYF | NA | TRBJ2-3 | TRBD2 | TRBV11-3
TGTGCCAGCAGTTCGGCGGGATTGGGCAATCAGCCCCAGCATTTT | CASSSAGLGNQPQHF | NA | TRBJ1-5 | NA | TRBV27
TGTGCCAGCAGCTTGGTTCGCGGTTACAATGAGCAGTTCTTC | CASSLVRGYNEQFF | NA | TRBJ2-1 | NA | TRBV5-8
TGTTCCAGCAGGCGGGACAGGTCCAGCGATACGCAGTATTTT | CSSRRDRSSDTQYF | NA | TRBJ2-3 | TRBD1 | TRBV7-9
TGCGCCAGCAGCTTGGGGACCGGACAGAACTATGGCTACACCTTC | CASSLGTGQNYGYTF | few | TRBJ1-2 | NA | TRBV5-1
TGTGCCAGCAGGAGAGGGGGCTCCTACGAGCAGTACTTC | CASRRGGSYEQYF | NA | TRBJ2-7 | NA | TRBV27
TGTGCCAGCAGCTCCCTTCGATTCGAGGACAGTCAGTACTTC | CASSSLRFEDSQYF | NA | TRBJ2-4 | NA | TRBV7-6
TGCAGCGCCACCAAGAGCTCCTACGAGCAGTACTTC | CSATKSSYEQYF | NA | TRBJ2-7 | NA | TRBV29-1
TGTGCCAGCTCACGACAGGGTCAAGAGACCCAGTACTTC | CASSRQGQETQYF | NA | TRBJ2-5 | TRBD1 | TRBV18
TGTGCCAGCAGCCCCAGGACTAGCAATACCTACGAGCAGTACTTC | CASSPRTSNTYEQYF | NA | TRBJ2-7 | TRBD2 | TRBV2
TGTGCCAGCTCACCCTCCGGACTAGCGGGGGGGCTCAATGAGCAGTTCTTC | CASSPSGLAGGLNEQFF | NA | TRBJ2-1 | TRBD2 | TRBV18
TGTGCCAGCAGCGTAGGACCCGTGGGAGTTTACGAGCAGTACTTC | CASSVGPVGVYEQYF | NA | TRBJ2-7 | NA | TRBV9
TGTGCCAGCAGCTTAGAGTACCAGCTCTTCGGGGCTGGGGCCAACGTCCTGACTTTC | CASSLEYQLFGAGANVLTF | NA | TRBJ2-6 | NA | TRBV7-9
TGTGCCAGCAGACAGAGCAATCAGCCCCAGCATTTT | CASRQSNQPQHF | NA | TRBJ1-5 | NA | TRBV6-5
TGTGCCAGCAGTTGGTTGGGACTTGAGTACGAGCAGTACTTC | CASSWLGLEYEQYF | NA | TRBJ2-7 | NA | TRBV6-5
TGTGCCAGCAGTTTATCTCGGAACACTGAAGCTTTCTTT | CASSLSRNTEAFF | once | TRBJ1-1 | NA | TRBV27
TGTGCCAGCAGGGCGAACTCTAGGGGTCAGCAGTACTTC | CASRANSRGQQYF | NA | TRBJ2-7 | NA | TRBV6-5
TGTGCCAGCAGTGTAGAGCGGGACCGCCAGTACTTC | CASSVERDRQYF | NA | TRBJ2-5 | TRBD2 | TRBV2
TGTGCCAGCAGCTTAGCGCGGACGGGGGGGAACATTCAGTACTTC | CASSLARTGGNIQYF | NA | TRBJ2-4 | TRBD2 | TRBV7-9
TGTGCCAGCAGCTTGGGGACAGGGACTAAAACCTACGAGCAGTACTTC | CASSLGTGTKTYEQYF | once | TRBJ2-7 | NA | TRBV5-4
TGCGCCAGCAGTCCGAATACAGGGGTTTTCGGCAATGAGCAGTTCTTC | CASSPNTGVFGNEQFF | NA | TRBJ2-1 | TRBD1 | TRBV10-1
TGCAGCGCCGGACAAGCCAAAAACAGTCAGTACTTC | CSAGQAKNSQYF | NA | TRBJ2-4 | NA | TRBV29-1
TGTGCCAGCTCTCCGGGACAGGAAAATGGCTACACCTTC | CASSPGQENGYTF | NA | TRBJ1-2 | TRBD1 | TRBV6-1
TGTGCCAGCAATGGACAGGGAAACACCATATATTTT | CASNGQGNTIYF | NA | TRBJ1-3 | NA | TRBV6-7
TGTGCCAGTAGTATAACGGCTGGGCGCAATGAGCAGTTCTTC | CASSITAGRNEQFF | NA | TRBJ2-1 | NA | TRBV19
TGTGCCAGCTCACCAATCGCGCAGGGCGGAGAGACCCAGTACTTC | CASSPIAQGGETQYF | NA | TRBJ2-5 | NA | TRBV18
TGTGCCAGCAGCTTGGTACGACAGAGCTCTGGGGCCAACGGCCTGACTTTC | CASSLVRQSSGANGLTF | NA | TRBJ2-6 | NA | TRBV5-4